What follows describes a single T cell receptor (beta chain). Antigen specificity is unknown. Germline V gives CDR1 LGHNA, CDR2 YSLEER. V lost 2 bases to trimming and J lost 3 bases, with 10 bases between them. This CDR3 region has 14 residues. The treatment is: some 20 received Ad26.COV2.S at low or high dose, single or two shots; about five received placebo; per-sample allocation not given. Sampling was performed 63 days after the first vaccine or placebo injection. Whoever gave the sample was an adult aged 18-55 years in Boston. TCRdb's table, derived via immunoSEQ multiplex PCR, lists solely in-frame clones and lacks some. This sample has about 350,000 clones, with about 88% found just once. This sample is part of a study of Ad26.COV2.S vaccination and SARS-CoV-2 variants. For the study at large: This donor came from the COV1001 trial of Ad26.COV2.S.

General observations from the study: Breadth, reportedly substantial, characterized the spike-specific CD8+ and CD4+ T cell responses after vaccination. Participants in the vaccine arm had higher spike-specific TCR breadth; placebo recipients had lower.

The V and J genes are TRBV4-3 and TRBJ1-1; D not resolved. The clonotype originates from a person aged 18-60 years who received the Ad26.COV2.S COVID-19 vaccine or a placebo. Sample: peripheral blood, taken in a trial of Ad26.COV2.S vaccine versus placebo. The CDR3 loop is CASSQIGPDTEAFF. The CDR3 nucleotides read TGCGCCAGCAGCCAAATAGGGCCCGACACTGAAGCTTTCTTT.